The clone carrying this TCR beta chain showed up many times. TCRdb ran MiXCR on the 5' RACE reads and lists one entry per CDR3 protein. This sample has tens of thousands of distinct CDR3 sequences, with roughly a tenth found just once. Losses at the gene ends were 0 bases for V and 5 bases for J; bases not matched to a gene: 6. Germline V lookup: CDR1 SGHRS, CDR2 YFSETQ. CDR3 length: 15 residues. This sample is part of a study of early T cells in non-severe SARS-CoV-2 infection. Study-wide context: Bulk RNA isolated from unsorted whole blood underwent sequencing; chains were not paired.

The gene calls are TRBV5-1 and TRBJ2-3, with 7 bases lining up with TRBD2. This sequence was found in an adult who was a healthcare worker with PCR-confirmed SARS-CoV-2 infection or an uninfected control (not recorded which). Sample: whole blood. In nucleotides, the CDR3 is TGCGCCAGCAGCTTGGATGCGGGAGTACTAGATACGCAGTATTTT. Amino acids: CASSLDAGVLDTQYF.